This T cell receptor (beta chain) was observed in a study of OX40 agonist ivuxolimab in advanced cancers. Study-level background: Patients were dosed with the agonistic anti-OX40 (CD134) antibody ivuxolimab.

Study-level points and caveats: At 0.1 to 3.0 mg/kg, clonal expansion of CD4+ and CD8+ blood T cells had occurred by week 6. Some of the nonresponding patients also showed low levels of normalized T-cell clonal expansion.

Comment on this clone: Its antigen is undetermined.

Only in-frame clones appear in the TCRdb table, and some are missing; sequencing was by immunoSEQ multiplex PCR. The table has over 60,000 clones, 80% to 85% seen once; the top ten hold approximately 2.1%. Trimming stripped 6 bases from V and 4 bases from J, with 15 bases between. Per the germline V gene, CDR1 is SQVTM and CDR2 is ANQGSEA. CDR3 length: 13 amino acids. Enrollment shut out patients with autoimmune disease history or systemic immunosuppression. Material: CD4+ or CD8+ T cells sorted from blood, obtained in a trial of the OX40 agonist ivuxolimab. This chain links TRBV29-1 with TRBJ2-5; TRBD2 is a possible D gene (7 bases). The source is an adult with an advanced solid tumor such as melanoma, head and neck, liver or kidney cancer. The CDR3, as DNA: TGCAGCGTGAAGGGGGGGGTGATAGAGACCCAGTACTTC. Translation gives CSVKGGVIETQYF.